This T cell receptor beta chain derives from a study of technical replicates of blood from a few donors. Profiling relied on immunoSEQ multiplex PCR, and the TCRdb table lists in-frame clones only, not all of them. The table shows 75,000 to 100,000 clones, with around 96% occurring only once. Germline assignment: CDR1 LGHNT and CDR2 FRNRAP. The CDR3 sequence is 16 residues long. Between the trimmed V and J ends, which lost 0 bases and 3 bases, there was a span of 13 bases. The receptor comes from a human donor in good health. The sequenced sample consisted of T cells isolated from PBMCs. J is TRBJ2-3 and V is TRBV12-5; perhaps TRBD2 as D (6 bases). CDR3 region: CASGLVLGLMTDTQYF. The DNA of the CDR3 is TGTGCTAGTGGTTTGGTACTTGGACTAATGACAGATACGCAGTATTTT.